This T cell receptor beta chain was retrieved from a study of blood T cell repertoires in COVID-19. Study overall: The cDNA or gDNA used as material had been derived from T cells, B-cell-depleted T cells, or PBMCs.

In the original analysis: Reference gene primer amplification gave estimated nucleated cell counts. Profiling relied on immunoSEQ multiplex PCR, and the TCRdb table lists in-frame clones only, not all of them. V, J and clone size are those of that table, while D and trimming were read from the DNA. Counted here are about 34,000 clones, roughly nine tenths occurring once; the ten biggest clones make up around 40%. The CDR3 sequence is 14 residues long. CDR1 is SGHVS and CDR2 is FQNEAQ in the germline V gene. The V gene lost 2 bases and the J gene lost 5 bases, with 10 bases spanning the gap. The clonotype originates from a man aged 60 to 69 with active or convalescent COVID-19. Sequenced input: peripheral blood. This chain joins TRBV7-8 and TRBJ2-1, with D hard to call. For the CDR3, the DNA is TGTGCCAGCAGCTTAAGCCTCCACGACAATGAGCAGTTCTTC. It yields the protein CASSLSLHDNEQFF.